The 29 T cell receptor beta chains reported below all come from one sample, sequenced in a study of blood T cell repertoires in COVID-19. Only in-frame clones appear in the TCRdb table, and some are missing; sequencing was by immunoSEQ multiplex PCR. The sample includes 150,000 to 200,000 clones, around 85% of them seen just once. Input material: peripheral blood. The receptors derive from a middle-aged man with active or convalescent COVID-19.

This chain uses TRBV28 with TRBJ1-3; the D gene is possibly TRBD1 (5 bases). V lost 2 bases and J 3 bases, leaving 8 bases between the germline ends. This CDR3 region has 14 residues. The V gene's germline CDR1 is MDHEN and CDR2 SYDVKM. CDR3 sequence (DNA): TGTGCCAGCAGTTTAGGGGGGTATGGAAACACCATATATTTT. It yields the protein CASSLGGYGNTIYF.

The chain recombines TRBV7-9 with TRBJ2-7; TRBD2 agrees at 9 bases. The CDR3 is 15 amino acids. Losses at the gene ends were 5 bases for V and 3 bases for J; bases not matched to a gene: 8. The germline CDR1 and CDR2 sequences are SEHNR and FQNEAQ (reference sequence). CDR3: CASSPRPAGGYEQYF. CDR3 DNA sequence: TGTGCCAGCAGCCCCCGTCCAGCGGGAGGCTACGAGCAGTACTTC.

V gene TRBV19 combines with J gene TRBJ1-4; the match to TRBD1 covers 7 bases. The V gene's germline CDR1 is LNHDA and CDR2 SQIVND (reference sequence). This CDR3 is 15 amino acids long. Unmatched junction bases numbered 7, after V lost 6 bases and J lost 3 bases. CDR3 region: CASRDLGTANEKLFF. As DNA, the CDR3 is TGTGCCAGTAGGGACCTTGGGACAGCTAATGAAAAACTGTTTTTT. Using reference TRBV19 and TRBJ1-4 for the parts outside the CDR3, the full variable domain is DGGITQSPKYLFRKEGQNVTLSCEQNLNHDAMYWYRQDPGQGLRLIYYSQIVNDFQKGDIAEGYSVSREKKESFPLTVTSAQKNPTAFYLCASRDLGTANEKLFFGSGTQLSVL.

Written as DNA, the CDR3 is TGTGCCAGCAGCGTAGGAGGACAGCCTGAAGCTTTCTTT. Residues: CASSVGGQPEAFF. This rearrangement joins TRBV9 to TRBJ1-1; TRBD1 might be the D (6 bases). V lost 0 bases and J lost 6, with 9 bases in between. The CDR3 covers 13 residues. Germline CDR1 and CDR2: SGDLS and YYNGEE.

The V call is TRBV28, the J call TRBJ2-1; D may be TRBD2 (5 bases). The germline gives CDR1 MDHEN, CDR2 SYDVKM. V was shortened by 6 bases and J by 6 bases, with 15 bases between the two germline ends. CDR3 length: 14 residues. Here the CDR3 reads CASSLPLAPNEQFF. The DNA for the CDR3 is TGTGCCAGCAGCCTCCCGCTAGCACCCAATGAGCAGTTCTTC. The entire variable domain, with the rest obtained from reference TRBV28 and TRBJ2-1, is as follows: DVKVTQSSRYLVKRTGEKVFLECVQDMDHENMFWYRQDPGLGLRLIYFSYDVKMKEKGDIPEGYSVSREKKERFSLILESASTNQTSMYLCASSLPLAPNEQFFGPGTRLTVL.

The chain links TRBV3-1 (or the pseudogene TRBV3-2) to TRBJ1-2, with 10 bases identical to TRBD1. The germline CDR1 and CDR2 sequences are LGHDT and YNNKEL (reference sequence). With V trimmed by 0 bases and J by 2 bases, 3 bases remained unmatched. The CDR3 is made up of 16 amino acids. The CDR3 DNA reads as TGTGCCAGCAGCCAAGAGACGACAGGGGGCAACTATGGCTACACCTTC. It specifies CASSQETTGGNYGYTF.

This clone appeared a single time. The V call is TRBV11-2, the J call TRBJ1-1, with a possible D match to TRBD1 (5 bases). Looked up from germline, CDR1 is SGHAT and CDR2 is FQNNGV. V dropped 1 base and J dropped 10 bases, with 16 bases sitting between them. The CDR3 spans 14 residues. This CDR3 reads CASSLGAGLTGAFF. The CDR3 nucleotides read TGTGCCAGCAGCTTAGGGGCAGGGCTAACGGGAGCTTTCTTT.

The chain is built from TRBV5-5 and TRBJ1-5; D ambiguous. Germline loops: CDR1 SGHKS, CDR2 YYEKEE (reference sequence). CDR3 length: 15 residues. V dropped 0 bases and J dropped 1 base, with 8 bases sitting between them. The CDR3 loop reads CASSLGILSNQPQHF. The CDR3 DNA is TGTGCCAGCAGCTTGGGAATACTAAGCAATCAGCCCCAGCATTTT.

The chain has TRBV18 and TRBJ2-7; TRBD2 matches at 8 bases. V shed 3 bases and J 6 bases; nucleotides not matched to a gene: 7. The germline V gene encodes CDR1 KGHSH and CDR2 LQKENI. The CDR3 extends over 14 amino acids. CDR3 loop: CASSPTGTSGEQYF. The CDR3 DNA reads TGTGCCAGCTCACCGACCGGGACTAGTGGCGAGCAGTACTTC.

The chain carries TRBV9 and TRBJ2-1; 10 bases are shared with TRBD1. The V and J ends lost 4 bases and 6 bases, in that order; junction bases with no gene match: 10. The CDR3 has 16 residues. Germline values: CDR1 SGDLS, CDR2 YYNGEE. The CDR3 DNA reads TGTGCCAGCAGCCCCAGAGTAGGGACAGGGGTCAATGAGCAGTTCTTC. The encoded protein is CASSPRVGTGVNEQFF.

This clone was counted a few times. The chain joins TRBV5-4 to TRBJ2-7; a possible D gene is TRBD1 (6 bases). V was shortened by 7 bases and J by 9 bases, with 23 bases between the two germline ends. The CDR3 sequence is 14 residues long. Germline CDR1 SGHNT, CDR2 YYREEE (reference sequence). The CDR3 region is CASATGTTPFLQYF. CDR3 bases: TGTGCCAGCGCCACCGGGACAACTCCCTTCCTGCAGTACTTC.

This chain joins TRBV5-4 and TRBJ1-1; no clear D gene. The length of the CDR3 is 15 residues. V dropped 0 bases and J dropped 3 bases, with 12 bases sitting between them. CDR1 SGHNT and CDR2 YYREEE come from the germline V gene (reference sequence). In nucleotides, the CDR3 is TGTGCCAGCAGCTTGGCGGGGATAGGGTACACTGAAGCTTTCTTT. Protein product: CASSLAGIGYTEAFF.

This sequence joins TRBV7-9 and TRBJ1-3, with a possible D match to TRBD1 (5 bases). This CDR3 has 13 amino acids. The V gene's germline CDR1 is SEHNR and CDR2 FQNEAQ (reference sequence). Trimming pared 6 bases from V and 3 bases from J, leaving 9 bases between. CDR3 DNA: TGTGCCAGCAGTTCAGGGTTTGGAAACACCATATATTTT. As protein: CASSSGFGNTIYF.

This chain links TRBV4-1 with TRBJ2-7; D is uncertain. The CDR3 totals 12 residues. The V gene lost 3 bases and the J gene lost 3 bases, with 6 bases spanning the gap. Germline values: CDR1 MGHRA, CDR2 YSYEKL. CDR3 in DNA: TGCGCCAGCAGCCAGAGAGACTACGAGCAGTACTTC. This gives the protein CASSQRDYEQYF.

This clone was picked up one time. The rearrangement uses TRBV5-1 and TRBJ2-2; TRBD1 aligns across 11 bases. Trimming cost V 3 bases and J 7 bases; bases outside gene matches: 5. Germline V lookup: CDR1 SGHRS, CDR2 YFSETQ. The CDR3 runs 15 residues. This CDR3 reads CASSSDRGRGGELFF. Here the CDR3 DNA reads TGCGCCAGCAGCTCGGACAGGGGGCGCGGCGGGGAGCTGTTTTTT.

The rearrangement uses TRBV6-2 or TRBV6-3 and TRBJ2-1; possibly TRBD1 or TRBD2 for D (5 bases each). Germline V CDR1 and CDR2: MNHEY, SVGEGT. V was shortened by 6 bases and J by 1 base, with 13 bases between the two germline ends. This CDR3 has 15 amino acids. The CDR3, as DNA: TGTGCCAGCAGCGGGGCCATCATATCCTACAATGAGCAGTTCTTC. Translating it yields CASSGAIISYNEQFF.

The rearrangement joins TRBV4-3 to TRBJ2-1, with 8 bases that match TRBD1. Germline CDR1 LGHNA, CDR2 YSLEER. The CDR3 consists of 14 residues. After removal of 2 bases from V and 8 bases from J, the junction contained 5 bases not matched to a gene. This CDR3 is CASSQPGTGYEQFF. Written as DNA, the CDR3 is TGCGCCAGCAGCCAACCCGGGACAGGATATGAGCAGTTCTTC.

This CDR3 reads CASSEGTSGRVGELFF. The CDR3 nucleotides read TGTGCCAGCAGTGAGGGGACTAGCGGGAGGGTAGGGGAGCTGTTTTTT. The gene calls are TRBV2 and TRBJ2-2; 16 bases agree with TRBD2. V dropped 3 bases and J dropped 8; count of bases not matched to a gene: 3. Germline assignment: CDR1 SNHLY and CDR2 FYNNEI. The length of the CDR3 is 16 residues.

In this sample, this clone turned up once. This chain links TRBV19 with TRBJ2-3, with D possibly matching TRBD2 (5 bases). The V and J ends lost 5 bases and 0 bases respectively, with 21 bases between them. CDR1 is LNHDA and CDR2 is SQIVND in the germline V gene (reference sequence). This CDR3 has 18 residues. This CDR3 reads CASSRTPRAGGSTDTQYF. Here the CDR3 DNA reads TGTGCCAGTAGTCGCACCCCTAGGGCGGGTGGGAGCACAGATACGCAGTATTTT.

J is TRBJ2-1 and V is TRBV10-3; tentative D call: TRBD2 (5 bases). V lost 6 bases, J lost 5 bases, and 11 bases lay in between. The germline V gene encodes CDR1 ENHRY and CDR2 SYGVKD. The CDR3 extends over 13 amino acids. The CDR3 reads CAISGLTHNEQFF. The CDR3 region has the DNA TGTGCCATCAGCGGACTTACCCACAATGAGCAGTTCTTC.

The chain combines TRBV19 with TRBJ1-5, with a possible D match to TRBD1 (5 bases). V lost 7 bases, J lost 7 bases, and 17 bases lay in between. The germline CDR1 and CDR2 sequences are LNHDA and SQIVND (reference sequence). There are 14 residues in the CDR3. CDR3 DNA sequence: TGTGCCAGTACGGGGGGGAGGGGAAAACAGCCCCAGCATTTT. This gives the protein CASTGGRGKQPQHF.

V usage is TRBV5-1 and J usage is TRBJ2-2; 8 bases are a match to TRBD1. The CDR3 is 15 residues long. V lost 3 bases, J lost 1 base, and 2 bases stayed unmatched. The V gene's germline CDR1 is SGHRS and CDR2 YFSETQ. CDR3 nucleotide sequence: TGCGCCAGCAGCTCCGGGACAGGGAACACCGGGGAGCTGTTTTTT. It codes for CASSSGTGNTGELFF.

The chain joins TRBV6-4 to TRBJ2-3; D may be TRBD2 (6 bases). The germline CDR1 and CDR2 sequences are MRHNA and SNTAGT. The V and J ends lost 0 bases and 1 base respectively, with 11 bases between them. The CDR3 has 16 residues. DNA of the CDR3: TGTGCCAGCAGTGACTCGGGGGGAGTCCGCACAGATACGCAGTATTTT. It encodes CASSDSGGVRTDTQYF.

The gene calls are TRBV5-6 and TRBJ2-1; 11 bases map to TRBD2. Germline V CDR1 and CDR2: SGHDT, YYEEEE. The CDR3 has 15 amino acids. Trimming cost V 1 base and J 4 bases; bases outside gene matches: 1. The CDR3 is CASSLRTSGYNEQFF. The CDR3 DNA sequence: TGTGCCAGCAGCTTGAGGACTAGCGGGTACAATGAGCAGTTCTTC.

This clone has only one observation. The chain links TRBV5-1 to TRBJ2-3; no definite D call. From germline, CDR1 is SGHRS and CDR2 YFSETQ. The CDR3 covers 14 residues. Trimming pared 1 base from V and 0 bases from J, leaving 6 bases between. The CDR3 here is CASSLTGSTDTQYF. In DNA form, the CDR3 reads TGCGCCAGCAGCTTGACGGGTAGCACAGATACGCAGTATTTT.

The chain is built from TRBV24-1 and TRBJ2-5, with TRBD1 matching over 12 bases. This CDR3 is 17 amino acids long. The germline CDR1 and CDR2 sequences are KGHDR and SFDVKD. The V gene end was trimmed by 1 base and the J gene end by 4 bases; junction bases not matched to a gene: 6. The CDR3 DNA sequence: TGTGCCACCAGTGATTTCAGGGGGACAGGGGGCCCAGAGACCCAGTACTTC. Protein sequence: CATSDFRGTGGPETQYF.

The chain links TRBV7-2 to TRBJ1-2, with D unresolved. Trimming pared 5 bases from V and 2 bases from J, leaving 12 bases between. Germline values: CDR1 SGHTA, CDR2 FQGNSA. The CDR3 consists of 14 residues. The CDR3 loop is CASSLTGENYGYTF. In nucleotides, the CDR3 is TGTGCCAGCAGCCTAACGGGAGAGAACTATGGCTACACCTTC.

The chain joins TRBV12-5 to TRBJ1-6; 7 bases align to TRBD1. Trimming at V came to 4 bases and at J to 0 bases, leaving 6 bases not matched to a gene. The CDR3 covers 17 residues. Germline V lookup: CDR1 LGHNT, CDR2 FRNRAP. CDR3 region: CASGSDRESSYNSPLHF. For the CDR3, the DNA is TGTGCTAGTGGTTCAGACAGGGAGAGCTCCTATAATTCACCCCTCCACTTT.

Turning to this clone: Other DNA sequences in the same sample also yield this CDR3. The chain recombines TRBV7-9 with TRBJ1-2; D is uncertain. CDR1 and CDR2 (germline): SEHNR, FQNEAQ (reference sequence). The germline V and J ends were trimmed by 0 bases and 5 bases, with 4 bases remaining between them. The CDR3 runs to 12 residues. The DNA of the CDR3 is TGTGCCAGCAGCTTAGCCGGGTATGGCTACACCTTC. Residues: CASSLAGYGYTF. The full variable domain, completed using reference TRBV7-9 and TRBJ1-2, is DTGVSQNPRHKITKRGQNVTFRCDPISEHNRLYWYRQTLGQGPEFLTYFQNEAQLEKSRLLSDRFSAERPKGSFSTLEIQRTEQGDSAMYLCASSLAGYGYTFGSGTRLTVV.